This is a list of T cell receptor beta chains from one sample in a study of cytomegalovirus exposure and HLA in healthy donors. TCRdb's table, derived via immunoSEQ multiplex PCR, lists solely in-frame clones and lacks some. The table shows roughly 150,000 clones, with around 80% occurring only once. Material for sequencing was PBMCs. Receptors were obtained from a young man in good health. The CDR3 runs from the conserved cysteine through the conserved F or W. Each record gives: J gene, V gene, D gene, clone size, CDR3 DNA, CDR3 protein. The D gene is left open where the match is weak. Size tells how often a clone was seen (once, few, many) or the class of an expanded clone, and some rows leave it out.

>TRBJ2-3|TRBV7-9|TRBD2|NA
TGTGCCAGCAGCTCGAGACTAGCGGCTAGCACAGATACGCAGTATTTT
CASSSRLAASTDTQYF
>TRBJ1-5|TRBV6-6|NA|NA
TGTGCCAGCACCCTACAGAATCAGCCCCAGCATTTT
CASTLQNQPQHF
>TRBJ2-3|TRBV11-2|NA|NA
TGTGCCAGCAGCTCACTCCCTTCGGGGTTCGTGGCAGATACGCAGTATTTT
CASSSLPSGFVADTQYF
>TRBJ2-2|TRBV7-2|NA|NA
TGTGCCAGCAGCCCTCAGACGAACACCGGGGAGCTGTTTTTT
CASSPQTNTGELFF
>TRBJ2-1|TRBV7-8|NA|NA
TGTGCCAGCAGCTTAGGTTCTAGCTCCTACAATGAGCAGTTCTTC
CASSLGSSSYNEQFF
>TRBJ1-6|TRBV28|TRBD1|NA
TGTGCCAGCACCCATGAAGGACAGGGGAACCTTTCACCCCTCCACTTT
CASTHEGQGNLSPLHF
>TRBJ1-1|TRBV7-9|NA|NA
TGTGCCAGCAGCCCAGGGAGGGGGACTGAAGCTTTCTTT
CASSPGRGTEAFF
>TRBJ1-4|TRBV11-2|NA|once
TGTGCCAGCAGTGAGGTGGGGGGGGATCAGGAAAAACTGTTTTTT
CASSEVGGDQEKLFF
>TRBJ2-5|TRBV4-1|TRBD2|NA
TGCGCCAGCAGCCCCAGTAGTGCGGGGGTCCAAGAGACCCAGTACTTC
CASSPSSAGVQETQYF
>TRBJ1-4|TRBV18|TRBD1|NA
TGTGCCAGCTCACCGGCGGGACAGGGTGAAAAACTGTTTTTT
CASSPAGQGEKLFF
>TRBJ2-5|TRBV27|NA|NA
TGTGCCAGCAGTGGGGGGTTGGGTTCCGAGGCGACCCAGTACTTC
CASSGGLGSEATQYF
>TRBJ1-6|TRBV6-5|NA|NA
TGTGCCAGCAGTGACGGTGGGGTAGCGCCCCTCCACTTT
CASSDGGVAPLHF
>TRBJ1-3|TRBV7-6|NA|NA
TGTGCCAGCAGCTTAGCTGGGCTTTCTGGAAACACCATATATTTT
CASSLAGLSGNTIYF
>TRBJ1-2|TRBV28|NA|NA
TGTGCCAGCAGTCCCCGGGAGGTAAACTATGGCTACACCTTC
CASSPREVNYGYTF
>TRBJ1-1|TRBV29-1|TRBD1|NA
TGCAGCGTTGGACAGGGTCGGACTGAAGCTTTCTTT
CSVGQGRTEAFF
>TRBJ1-2|TRBV6-1|TRBD1|NA
TGTGCCAGCCAAACCATGACAGGGGGCGGGTATGGCTACACCTTC
CASQTMTGGGYGYTF
>TRBJ2-7|TRBV19|NA|NA
TGTGCCAGTAGCCCGGGAGCAGGGTACGAGCAGTACTTC
CASSPGAGYEQYF
>TRBJ2-3|TRBV7-6|TRBD1|NA
TGTGCCAGCAAGGGACAGGGTTTGTCGGATACGCAGTATTTT
CASKGQGLSDTQYF